Listed below are T cell receptor beta chains from one sample, sequenced in a study of naive and memory T cell subsets. MiXCR was run by TCRdb on the UMI-ligation and nested PCR reads, yielding one entry per CDR3 protein. The data contain some 110,000 distinct CDR3 sequences, about 14% of them seen just once; the ten biggest clones take up around 2.8%. The material sequenced was naive CD8+ T cells from blood. The receptors here all came from a human donor in good health. The CDR3 runs from the conserved cysteine through the conserved F or W. Each record gives: V gene, D gene, J gene, clone size, CDR3 protein, CDR3 DNA. A D gene is named only where the DNA matches it firmly. Clone size appears in some rows only: once, few, many, or a class for an expanded clone.

V: TRBV18; D: .; J: TRBJ1-2; size: many; CDR3: CASSPPYRDYGYTF; DNA: TGTGCCAGCTCACCACCCTACAGGGACTATGGCTACACCTTC
V: TRBV9; D: .; J: TRBJ2-3; size: .; CDR3: CASSVAALQRTSTDTQYF; DNA: TGTGCCAGCAGCGTAGCTGCCCTACAGAGAACTAGCACAGATACGCAGTATTTT
V: TRBV11-2; D: .; J: TRBJ2-5; size: many; CDR3: CASSLRQETQYF; DNA: TGTGCCAGCAGCTTGAGGCAAGAGACCCAGTACTTC
V: TRBV5-1; D: TRBD2; J: TRBJ2-3; size: .; CDR3: CASSFRRGGLDTQYF; DNA: TGCGCCAGCAGCTTCAGGCGGGGGGGCCTAGATACGCAGTATTTT
V: TRBV20-1; D: .; J: TRBJ1-2; size: few; CDR3: CSARVPGRSNYGYTF; DNA: TGCAGTGCTAGAGTACCGGGACGGAGTAACTATGGCTACACCTTC
V: TRBV4-2; D: TRBD2; J: TRBJ2-3; size: many; CDR3: CASSQDRGTSPSTDTQYF; DNA: TGTGCCAGCAGCCAAGATCGCGGGACTAGCCCCAGCACAGATACGCAGTATTTT
V: TRBV6-6; D: TRBD2; J: TRBJ2-1; size: .; CDR3: CASSYSLLAGGPHNEQFF; DNA: TGTGCCAGCAGTTACTCTTTACTAGCGGGAGGGCCCCACAATGAGCAGTTCTTC
V: TRBV6-2/TRBV6-3; D: .; J: TRBJ1-2; size: few; CDR3: CASRGQYYGYTF; DNA: TGTGCCAGCAGGGGTCAATACTATGGCTACACCTTC
V: TRBV28; D: .; J: TRBJ1-5; size: .; CDR3: CASTSNQPQHF; DNA: TGTGCCAGCACGAGCAATCAGCCCCAGCATTTT
V: TRBV27; D: TRBD2; J: TRBJ2-1; size: many; CDR3: CASSFTSGSGHEQFF; DNA: TGTGCCAGCAGTTTCACCAGCGGGAGTGGGCATGAGCAGTTCTTC
V: TRBV27; D: TRBD1; J: TRBJ1-5; size: .; CDR3: CASREGAGGQQNQPQHF; DNA: TGTGCCAGCCGGGAGGGGGCTGGAGGACAGCAAAATCAGCCCCAGCATTTT
V: TRBV5-6; D: .; J: TRBJ1-1; size: .; CDR3: CASSFGQGSFF; DNA: .
V: TRBV27; D: TRBD1; J: TRBJ2-7; size: few; CDR3: CASSFGQGVEQYF; DNA: TGTGCCAGCAGTTTTGGACAGGGGGTCGAGCAGTACTTC
V: TRBV13; D: .; J: TRBJ2-7; size: few; CDR3: CASSSLGGKADEQYF; DNA: TGTGCCAGCAGCTCCCTAGGGGGGAAAGCCGACGAGCAGTACTTC
V: TRBV29-1; D: .; J: TRBJ2-1; size: many; CDR3: CSGSGGPSSYNEQFF; DNA: TGCAGCGGTTCTGGTGGCCCGAGCTCCTACAATGAGCAGTTCTTC
V: TRBV4-3; D: .; J: TRBJ1-1; size: .; CDR3: CASSQEGLVGVVYTEAFF; DNA: TGCGCCAGCAGCCAAGAGGGGTTAGTCGGGGTAGTTTACACTGAAGCTTTCTTT
V: TRBV5-4; D: .; J: TRBJ2-7; size: many; CDR3: CASSLGRNSYEQYF; DNA: TGTGCCAGCAGCTTGGGAAGAAACTCCTACGAGCAGTACTTC
V: TRBV9; D: TRBD2; J: TRBJ2-1; size: many; CDR3: CASSDGRDNEQFF; DNA: TGTGCCAGCAGCGACGGGAGGGACAATGAGCAGTTCTTC
V: TRBV7-9; D: .; J: TRBJ2-1; size: .; CDR3: CASSPDEQFF; DNA: TGTGCCAGCAGCCCCGATGAGCAGTTCTTC
V: TRBV6-6; D: TRBD2; J: TRBJ2-5; size: few; CDR3: CASTGGAETQYF; DNA: TGTGCCAGCACGGGGGGTGCAGAGACCCAGTACTTC
V: TRBV25-1; D: .; J: TRBJ1-1; size: few; CDR3: CASSEYGIGNTEAFF; DNA: TGTGCCAGCAGTGAATATGGGATCGGTAACACTGAAGCTTTCTTT
V: TRBV7-8; D: .; J: TRBJ2-3; size: .; CDR3: CASSPGTLWITDTQYF; DNA: TGTGCCAGCAGCCCGGGGACACTTTGGATCACAGATACGCAGTATTTT
V: TRBV4-2; D: TRBD2; J: TRBJ2-3; size: many; CDR3: CASSQAGMGLAGHDTQYF; DNA: TGTGCCAGCAGCCAAGCTGGAATGGGACTAGCGGGTCACGATACGCAGTATTTT
V: TRBV11-2; D: .; J: TRBJ2-1; size: many; CDR3: CASSPTTHHSATRNEQFF; DNA: TGTGCCAGCAGCCCCACAACCCATCATAGCGCTACAAGGAATGAGCAGTTCTTC
V: TRBV7-7; D: TRBD2; J: TRBJ2-3; size: few; CDR3: CASSPGLAGGRDTQYF; DNA: TGTGCCAGCAGCCCCGGACTAGCGGGGGGGAGAGATACGCAGTATTTT
V: TRBV24-1; D: .; J: TRBJ2-1; size: few; CDR3: CATTSASSYNEQFF; DNA: TGTGCCACCACTAGCGCCTCCTCCTACAATGAGCAGTTCTTC
V: TRBV6-6; D: .; J: TRBJ2-7; size: .; CDR3: CASSELARIYEQYF; DNA: TGTGCCAGCAGTGAGCTAGCGAGAATCTACGAGCAGTACTTC
V: TRBV28; D: .; J: TRBJ2-7; size: .; CDR3: CASTTNQVVSYEQYF; DNA: TGTGCCAGCACTACTAATCAGGTAGTCTCCTACGAGCAGTACTTC
V: TRBV4-3; D: .; J: TRBJ1-6; size: .; CDR3: CASSQDYRTSLVEPLHF; DNA: TGCGCCAGCAGCCAAGATTACCGGACAAGCCTAGTAGAACCCCTCCACTTT
V: TRBV11-2; D: TRBD1; J: TRBJ2-5; size: .; CDR3: CASSSSDRRKETQYF; DNA: TGTGCCAGCAGCTCCTCGGACAGGAGGAAAGAGACCCAGTACTTC
V: TRBV11-1; D: .; J: TRBJ2-7; size: many; CDR3: CASGRGDYEQYF; DNA: TGTGCCAGCGGCAGGGGAGACTACGAGCAGTACTTC
V: TRBV5-1; D: .; J: TRBJ1-2; size: few; CDR3: CASSLDDNYGYTF; DNA: TGCGCCAGCAGCTTGGACGATAACTATGGCTACACCTTC
V: TRBV27; D: .; J: TRBJ2-2; size: few; CDR3: CASSWLNTGELFF; DNA: TGTGCCAGCAGTTGGTTAAACACCGGGGAGCTGTTTTTT
V: TRBV10-3; D: .; J: TRBJ2-1; size: .; CDR3: CAISESFTGRDEQFF; DNA: TGTGCCATCAGTGAGTCCTTTACGGGTAGGGATGAGCAGTTCTTC
V: TRBV27; D: TRBD1; J: TRBJ1-2; size: many; CDR3: CASSLGTGGGYGYTF; DNA: TGTGCCAGCAGTTTAGGGACAGGGGGCGGTTATGGCTACACCTTC
V: TRBV10-3; D: .; J: TRBJ2-7; size: .; CDR3: CAIISPRQLKPNEQYF; DNA: TGTGCCATTATAAGCCCCCGACAACTAAAACCGAACGAGCAGTACTTC
V: TRBV3-1; D: .; J: TRBJ2-3; size: .; CDR3: CASGLYTQYF; DNA: TGTGCCAGCGGGCTCTATACGCAGTATTTT
V: TRBV12-3/TRBV12-4; D: TRBD1; J: TRBJ2-5; size: .; CDR3: CASRYRGQETQYF; DNA: TGTGCCAGCAGATACAGGGGACAAGAGACCCAGTACTTC
V: TRBV29-1; D: .; J: TRBJ1-2; size: few; CDR3: CSVDVGFYGYTF; DNA: TGCAGCGTTGATGTAGGATTCTATGGCTACACCTTC
V: TRBV7-9; D: .; J: TRBJ2-3; size: .; CDR3: CASSPVTSSTDTQYF; DNA: TGTGCCAGCAGCCCGGTAACTTCCAGCACAGATACGCAGTATTTT
V: TRBV7-3; D: .; J: TRBJ1-2; size: many; CDR3: CASSLTVILPRDSGYTF; DNA: TGTGCCAGCAGCTTAACGGTTATCCTTCCTCGGGACTCGGGCTACACCTTC
V: TRBV20-1; D: .; J: TRBJ2-3; size: few; CDR3: CSARSRGTDTQYF; DNA: TGCAGTGCTAGATCACGGGGCACAGATACGCAGTATTTT
V: TRBV5-1; D: TRBD2; J: TRBJ2-3; size: .; CDR3: CASRGAGEADTQYF; DNA: TGCGCCAGCAGAGGAGCGGGAGAAGCAGATACGCAGTATTTT
V: TRBV12-3/TRBV12-4; D: .; J: TRBJ2-5; size: many; CDR3: CASRKKETQYF; DNA: TGTGCCAGCAGGAAAAAAGAGACCCAGTACTTC
V: TRBV4-3; D: .; J: TRBJ1-1; size: few; CDR3: CASSQADNPNTEAFF; DNA: TGCGCCAGCAGCCAAGCGGACAACCCCAACACTGAAGCTTTCTTT
V: TRBV7-2; D: .; J: TRBJ1-1; size: few; CDR3: CASSFGTGNTEAFF; DNA: TGTGCCAGCAGCTTTGGAACAGGGAACACTGAAGCTTTCTTT
V: TRBV5-4; D: TRBD2; J: TRBJ2-7; size: .; CDR3: CASSFYGTWREASELEQYF; DNA: TGTGCCAGCAGCTTTTATGGGACGTGGCGGGAGGCCTCCGAATTGGAGCAGTACTTC